These 32 T cell receptor beta chains were sequenced from one sample in a study of T cell responses to AZD1222 COVID-19 vaccine. Here immunoSEQ multiplex PCR was the method, and the copy in TCRdb shows in-frame clones only, minus some. The sample records tens of thousands of clones, about 89% being singletons. The starting material was peripheral blood, obtained on day 0 of AZD1222 vaccination. The receptors stem from an adult in good health.

The rearrangement joins TRBV19 to TRBJ1-1; a weak D match, TRBD1 (5 bases). The CDR3 spans 13 residues. V lost 8 bases and J lost 1, with 11 bases in between. The germline V gene has CDR1 LNHDA and CDR2 SQIVND (reference sequence). The CDR3 bases are TGTGCCAGTCAGAGGGGCGAGAACACTGAAGCTTTCTTT. It codes for CASQRGENTEAFF.

The chain uses TRBV2 and TRBJ2-3; D tentatively fits TRBD1 or TRBD2 (5 bases each). With 5 bases removed from V and 2 bases from J, the gap between germline ends came to 17 bases. CDR1 and CDR2 from the germline V gene are SNHLY and FYNNEI. The CDR3 has 16 amino acids. The chain's CDR3 is CASSPTGPKFTDTQYF. The CDR3 DNA reads TGTGCCAGCAGTCCGACGGGACCTAAGTTCACAGATACGCAGTATTTT. The whole variable domain, remainder taken from reference TRBV2 and TRBJ2-3, is EPEVTQTPSHQVTQMGQEVILRCVPISNHLYFYWYRQILGQKVEFLVSFYNNEISEKSEIFDDQFSVERPDGSNFTLKIRSTKLEDSAMYFCASSPTGPKFTDTQYFGPGTRLTVL.

This chain links TRBV7-2 with TRBJ2-2; 8 nucleotides align to TRBD1. Germline values: CDR1 SGHTA, CDR2 FQGNSA. CDR3 length: 14 amino acids. Trimming cost V 10 bases and J 3 bases; bases outside gene matches: 7. CDR3 amino acids: CATRQGSDTGELFF. Written as DNA, the CDR3 is TGTGCCACCCGACAGGGGAGCGACACCGGGGAGCTGTTTTTT.

In its sample, this clone was seen a few times. CDR3 loop: CASSSRSSTGELFF. The CDR3 DNA reads TGTGCCAGCAGCTCTAGATCCAGCACCGGGGAGCTGTTTTTT. The chain carries TRBV11-3 and TRBJ2-2; D gene unclear. Trimming took off 4 bases at V and 4 bases at J, with 10 bases between the two ends. CDR3 length: 14 amino acids. Germline V CDR1 and CDR2: SGHNT, YENEEA.

The genes are TRBV18 and TRBJ1-3, with D unresolved. With 2 bases removed from V and 6 bases from J, the gap between germline ends came to 20 bases. The CDR3 is 17 amino acids. The germline V gene encodes CDR1 KGHSH and CDR2 LQKENI. The CDR3 nucleotides are TGTGCCAGCTCACCATCGCTTGTAAACCCGCGTGCAAACACCATATATTTT. The encoded protein is CASSPSLVNPRANTIYF.

V gene TRBV7-2 combines with J gene TRBJ2-7; possibly TRBD2 for D (5 bases). V lost 0 bases and J lost 3, with 27 bases in between. Per the germline V gene, CDR1 is SGHTA and CDR2 is FQGNSA. This CDR3 is built from 20 residues. The CDR3 DNA follows: TGTGCCAGCAGCTTAGCCAACTGGGAGTCCAACGTCGGACGGATCTACGAGCAGTACTTC. Translated, it gives CASSLANWESNVGRIYEQYF.

This clone has only one observation. V usage is TRBV14 and J usage is TRBJ2-1; 7 bases are a match to TRBD1. From germline, CDR1 is SGHDN and CDR2 FVKESK. V lost 4 bases to trimming and J lost 8 bases; unmatched junction nucleotides: 11. The CDR3 sequence is 15 residues long. The CDR3 sequence is CASSRRQGGLDEQFF. The DNA of the CDR3 is TGTGCCAGCAGCCGGCGACAGGGTGGGCTAGATGAGCAGTTCTTC.

The V gene is TRBV10-3, the J gene TRBJ1-1; unclear D gene. Looked up from germline, CDR1 is ENHRY and CDR2 is SYGVKD. The CDR3 covers 16 residues. V lost 0 bases and J lost 5, with 16 bases in between. The CDR3 protein is CAISESRHSIPTEAFF. In nucleotides, the CDR3 is TGTGCCATCAGTGAGTCTAGACACTCGATCCCTACTGAAGCTTTCTTT.

The V gene is TRBV6-5, the J gene TRBJ2-5; D gene ambiguous. The CDR3 extends over 11 amino acids. The germline gives CDR1 MNHEY, CDR2 SVGAGI. V was cut by 2 bases and J by 7 bases, with 5 bases left in between. DNA for the CDR3: TGTGCCAGCAGTTACGGTCGGACCCAGTACTTC. Encoded protein: CASSYGRTQYF.

The chain uses TRBV12-3 or TRBV12-4 and TRBJ2-3; no firm D call. The CDR3 consists of 13 residues. The V end was cut by 0 bases, the J end by 6 bases, with 7 bases between. The CDR3 protein is CASSLAMGDTQYF. The CDR3 DNA reads as TGTGCCAGCAGTTTAGCCATGGGGGATACGCAGTATTTT.

This chain links TRBV13 with TRBJ2-3; perhaps D is TRBD1 or TRBD2 (7 bases each). CDR1 and CDR2 from the germline V gene are PRHDT and FYEKMQ (reference sequence). Trimming took off 5 bases at V and 4 bases at J, with 16 bases between the two ends. The CDR3 runs 15 residues. The CDR3 is CASSQSGGAADTQYF. The CDR3 nucleotides are TGTGCCAGCAGCCAGTCAGGGGGGGCCGCAGATACGCAGTATTTT.

The genes are TRBV5-4 and TRBJ1-2, with D perhaps TRBD1 (5 bases). Germline CDR1 reads SGHNT; CDR2 reads YYREEE (reference sequence). Trimming left V 1 base short and J 3 bases short, with 7 bases between. The CDR3 covers 13 residues. The CDR3 loop reads CASSLQGDYGYTF. CDR3 nucleotides: TGTGCCAGCAGCTTGCAGGGTGACTATGGCTACACCTTC.

The chain carries TRBV29-1 and TRBJ2-7, with 8 bases aligning to TRBD1. CDR3 size: 13 residues. In germline, CDR1 is SQVTM, CDR2 ANQGSEA. J gave up 5 bases and V 4 bases, and 7 bases lay outside the gene matches. Here the CDR3 reads CSVGRGQGHEQYF. In DNA, the CDR3 is TGCAGCGTTGGGCGCGGACAGGGCCACGAGCAGTACTTC.

The genes are TRBV29-1 and TRBJ2-2; TRBD1 might be the D (6 bases). Germline CDR1 SQVTM, CDR2 ANQGSEA. The CDR3 loop spans 13 amino acids. Between the trimmed V and J ends, which lost 4 bases and 1 base, there was a span of 7 bases. CDR3 sequence: CSVVGGNTGELFF. The CDR3 DNA reads TGCAGCGTTGTAGGGGGGAACACCGGGGAGCTGTTTTTT.

This sequence joins TRBV27 and TRBJ2-7, with D possibly being TRBD1 (5 bases). Germline-derived CDR1 and CDR2 are MNHEY and SMNVEV (reference sequence). Deletions cut 2 bases from V and 3 bases from J, with 11 bases between. CDR3 length equals 14 residues. Here the CDR3 reads CASSLTETDYEQYF. The CDR3 coding sequence is TGTGCCAGCAGTTTAACGGAGACAGACTACGAGCAGTACTTC.

This chain uses TRBV5-1 with TRBJ2-3; 9 nucleotides line up with TRBD1. CDR3 size: 14 residues. CDR1 is SGHRS, CDR2 YFSETQ, per germline. J lost 5 bases, V lost 4 bases, and 5 bases had no gene match. The CDR3 spells CASSPDRGRDTQYF. Written as DNA, the CDR3 is TGCGCCAGCAGCCCGGACAGGGGACGAGATACGCAGTATTTT.

V is TRBV7-3 and J is TRBJ2-1; D not resolved. The CDR3 loop spans 16 amino acids. Looked up from germline, CDR1 is SGHTA and CDR2 is FQGTGA. V was pared by 2 bases and J by 5 bases, with 16 bases between. The chain's CDR3 is CASSLLGPQLHNEQFF. The CDR3 bases are TGTGCCAGCAGCTTACTAGGACCCCAACTACACAATGAGCAGTTCTTC. Together with reference TRBV7-3 and TRBJ2-1, the CDR3 gives the full variable domain: GAGVSQTPSNKVTEKGKYVELRCDPISGHTALYWYRQSLGQGPEFLIYFQGTGAADDSGLPNDRFFAVRPEGSVSTLKIQRTERGDSAVYLCASSLLGPQLHNEQFFGPGTRLTVL.

V gene TRBV3-1 (or the pseudogene TRBV3-2) combines with J gene TRBJ2-3; 13 bases are shared with TRBD2. This CDR3 region has 17 residues. The germline V gene has CDR1 LGHDT and CDR2 YNNKEL (reference sequence). The V gene end was trimmed by 4 bases and the J gene end by 0 bases; junction bases not matched to a gene: 4. The CDR3 protein is CASSPGTSGESTDTQYF. The CDR3 nucleotides are TGTGCCAGCAGCCCGGGGACTAGCGGGGAGAGCACAGATACGCAGTATTTT.

The CDR3 region has the DNA TGTGCCAGCTCACCCAGGACGATATCACAAGACACTGAAGCTTTCTTT. Translating gives CASSPRTISQDTEAFF. This sequence joins TRBV18 and TRBJ1-1; D unresolved. V was shortened by 3 bases and J by 3 bases, with 17 bases between the two germline ends. The germline V gene encodes CDR1 KGHSH and CDR2 LQKENI. The CDR3 length is 16 residues. The full variable domain, rest sourced from reference TRBV18 and TRBJ1-1, is NAGVMQNPRHLVRRRGQEARLRCSPMKGHSHVYWYRQLPEEGLKFMVYLQKENIIDESGMPKERFSAEFPKEGPSILRIQQVVRGDSAAYFCASSPRTISQDTEAFFGQGTRLTVV.

This clone was recorded once. The rearrangement links TRBV10-3 to TRBJ1-2; unclear D gene. The ends were cut back, 0 bases at V and 0 bases at J, with 14 bases in the middle. Germline CDR1 is ENHRY and CDR2 is SYGVKD. There are 17 residues in the CDR3. The CDR3 sequence is CAISESILRDTNYGYTF. The CDR3, as DNA: TGTGCCATCAGTGAGTCGATTTTGCGAGACACTAACTATGGCTACACCTTC.

This clone has a handful of counts. CDR3 sequence: CASSMIGGNTGELFF. CDR3 nucleotides: TGTGCCAGTAGTATGATCGGGGGGAACACCGGGGAGCTGTTTTTT. The rearrangement joins TRBV19 to TRBJ2-2; a weak D match, TRBD2 (6 bases). Trimming pared 3 bases from V and 1 base from J, leaving 9 bases between. Germline V gene sequence: CDR1 LNHDA, CDR2 SQIVND (reference sequence). The CDR3 sequence is 15 residues long. Filled out from reference TRBV19 and TRBJ2-2, the complete variable domain reads DGGITQSPKYLFRKEGQNVTLSCEQNLNHDAMYWYRQDPGQGLRLIYYSQIVNDFQKGDIAEGYSVSREKKESFPLTVTSAQKNPTAFYLCASSMIGGNTGELFFGEGSRLTVL.

The chain has TRBV3-1 (or the pseudogene TRBV3-2) and TRBJ2-5, with TRBD1 identical over 8 bases. Trimming cost V 3 bases and J 2 bases; bases outside gene matches: 8. CDR3 length equals 16 residues. CDR1 and CDR2 (germline): LGHDT, YNNKEL (reference sequence). This CDR3 is CASSHAGTGLQETQYF. The CDR3 DNA sequence: TGTGCCAGCAGCCACGCCGGGACAGGCCTACAAGAGACCCAGTACTTC.

V gene TRBV6-5 combines with J gene TRBJ2-7, with 9 bases that match TRBD1. Germline V gene sequence: CDR1 MNHEY, CDR2 SVGAGI. The V segment lost 3 bases and the J segment 3 bases; nucleotides outside the gene matches: 6. The CDR3 consists of 15 residues. The CDR3 here is CASSYSGTGIYEQYF. In DNA form, the CDR3 reads TGTGCCAGCAGTTATTCCGGGACAGGGATCTACGAGCAGTACTTC.

CDR3 in amino acids: CASSLGQGFNEKLFF. CDR3 nucleotide sequence: TGTGCCAGCAGCCTAGGACAGGGCTTTAATGAAAAACTGTTTTTT. The chain joins TRBV6-5 to TRBJ1-4; TRBD1 agrees at 8 bases. The V gene's germline CDR1 is MNHEY and CDR2 SVGAGI. The CDR3 has 15 residues. The J segment lost 4 bases and the V segment lost 6 bases, leaving 7 bases of the junction unmatched.

This clone was detected once. The chain recombines TRBV30 with TRBJ2-1; 9 nucleotides align to TRBD2. CDR3 size: 13 residues. The germline gives CDR1 GTSNPN, CDR2 SVGIG (reference sequence). The V and J ends lost 3 bases and 15 bases, in that order; junction bases with no gene match: 12. Here the CDR3 DNA reads TGTGCCTGGAGCCCTAATTCGCGGGAGGGGGTGTTCTTC. Amino acid sequence: CAWSPNSREGVFF. Full variable domain (remainder filled in from reference TRBV30 and TRBJ2-1): SQTIHQWPATLVQPVGSPLSLECTVEGTSNPNLYWYRQAAGRGLQLLFYSVGIGQISSEVPQNLSASRPQDRQFILSSKKLLLSDSGFYLCAWSPNSREGVFFGPGTRLTVL.

This clone appeared once. This sequence joins TRBV3-1 (or the pseudogene TRBV3-2) and TRBJ1-4, with D perhaps matching TRBD1 (6 bases). V shed 4 bases and J shed 6 bases, with 15 bases lying between them. Germline CDR1 is LGHDT and CDR2 is YNNKEL (reference sequence). This CDR3 comprises 15 residues. The CDR3, as DNA: TGTGCCAGCAGCCCCCCAGGGGCTGGCTATGAAAAACTGTTTTTT. Its translation: CASSPPGAGYEKLFF.

The rearrangement links TRBV6-5 to TRBJ1-1; D is uncertain. Trimming removed 6 bases from V and 6 bases from J, with 17 bases in between. CDR1 is MNHEY, CDR2 SVGAGI, per germline. The CDR3 is 14 residues long. In nucleotides, the CDR3 is TGTGCCAGCAGCACCGAGAACCTCGTGGCTGAAGCTTTCTTT. Translated, it gives CASSTENLVAEAFF.

The chain employs TRBV5-4 and TRBJ1-4, with 12 positions matching TRBD1. V trimming: 7 bases; J trimming: 6 bases; junction bases outside the gene matches: 10. The CDR3 is 16 amino acids. The germline V gene encodes CDR1 SGHNT and CDR2 YYREEE (reference sequence). This chain's CDR3 is CASGTGGRPGDEKLFF. The CDR3 nucleotides read TGTGCCAGCGGGACAGGGGGCCGACCAGGGGATGAAAAACTGTTTTTT.

The CDR3 loop reads CASSPPSGSTEQYF. For the CDR3, the DNA is TGTGCCAGCTCACCACCTAGCGGGAGTACCGAGCAGTACTTC. The chain couples TRBV18 to TRBJ2-7, with TRBD2 matching 9 bases. The CDR3 has 14 residues. Germline V gene sequence: CDR1 KGHSH, CDR2 LQKENI. Trimming removed 0 bases from V and 6 bases from J; junction bases left unmatched: 3.

This chain links TRBV29-1 with TRBJ2-5; 9 bases match TRBD1. Germline values: CDR1 SQVTM, CDR2 ANQGSEA. With 6 bases clipped from V and 0 bases from J, the junction kept 5 bases outside the gene matches. The CDR3 runs 14 residues. Here the CDR3 DNA reads TGCAGCGTCGCTGGGGACAGGGACCAAGAGACCCAGTACTTC. This gives the protein CSVAGDRDQETQYF.

This chain connects TRBV24-1 to TRBJ2-1; 7 nucleotides agree with TRBD2. This CDR3 comprises 12 residues. V trimming: 3 bases; J trimming: 11 bases; junction bases outside the gene matches: 3. Germline CDR1 and CDR2: KGHDR and SFDVKD. The CDR3 sequence is CATSDPGLKQFF. CDR3 DNA sequence: TGTGCCACCAGTGATCCGGGACTAAAGCAGTTCTTC.

The chain combines TRBV29-1 with TRBJ2-7; D may be TRBD2 (5 bases). The length of the CDR3 is 14 residues. The V gene lost 5 bases and the J gene lost 0 bases, with 14 bases spanning the gap. The germline gives CDR1 SQVTM, CDR2 ANQGSEA. In nucleotides, the CDR3 is TGCAGCGTTTCGGGGAAGGCAGCCTCCTACGAGCAGTACTTC. Protein product: CSVSGKAASYEQYF.